These T cell receptor beta chains were read from a single sample in a study of long-term antiretroviral therapy in people with HIV. The protocol was immunoSEQ multiplex PCR, while the TCRdb copy is restricted to in-frame clones and leaves out a portion. The sample has roughly 18,000 clones; 78% are singletons. The specimen was unsorted PBMCs, collected 0.3 years after starting antiretroviral therapy. The source is a woman in her forties or fifties with HIV. CDR3s include the opening cysteine and the closing phenylalanine or tryptophan. D genes are given only for firm matches. For some rows the clone size is stated as once, few or many, or as a class when expanded; others skip it.

size	J	D	V	CDR3	DNA
-	TRBJ1-1	-	TRBV15	CATAPLEVNTEAFF	TGTGCCACTGCTCCTTTGGAGGTGAACACTGAAGCTTTCTTT
-	TRBJ1-1	-	TRBV27	CASSSTFNTEAFF	TGTGCCAGCAGCTCGACTTTCAACACTGAAGCTTTCTTT
-	TRBJ1-2	TRBD1	TRBV6-5	CASSRGQGAGYTF	TGTGCCAGCAGTCGGGGACAGGGTGCTGGCTACACCTTC
-	TRBJ1-2	-	TRBV27	CASSFGRTDGYTF	TGTGCCAGCAGTTTCGGCCGGACAGATGGCTACACCTTC
-	TRBJ1-1	-	TRBV29-1	CSVPASNTEAFF	TGCAGCGTTCCAGCTTCCAACACTGAAGCTTTCTTT
-	TRBJ2-1	-	TRBV6-1	CASRPQDKGEQFF	TGTGCCAGCAGGCCTCAAGACAAGGGTGAGCAGTTCTTC
-	TRBJ1-5	-	TRBV4-1	CASSQAQGGNQPQHF	TGCGCCAGCAGCCAGGCGCAAGGAGGCAATCAGCCCCAGCATTTT
-	TRBJ2-1	TRBD2	TRBV6-1	CASSDKYSGASWQFF	TGTGCCAGCAGTGACAAATATAGCGGGGCGTCTTGGCAGTTCTTC
-	TRBJ1-3	TRBD1	TRBV6-1	CASSEVRDRGRHTIYF	TGTGCCAGCAGTGAAGTTCGGGACAGGGGAAGACACACCATATATTTT
once	TRBJ2-3	TRBD2	TRBV27	CASTPVGLDTDTQYF	TGTGCCAGCACTCCCGTGGGACTAGACACAGATACGCAGTATTTT
-	TRBJ2-1	TRBD2	TRBV14	CASSQPGRGSYNEQFF	TGTGCCAGCAGCCAACCTGGGAGGGGCTCCTACAATGAGCAGTTCTTC
-	TRBJ1-1	TRBD1	TRBV5-1	CASSSGQGGYTEAFF	TGCGCCAGCAGCTCCGGACAGGGAGGGTACACTGAAGCTTTCTTT
-	TRBJ1-3	-	TRBV4-1	CASSQVPGLGVDTIYF	TGCGCCAGCAGCCAAGTCCCGGGACTCGGGGTTGACACCATATATTTT
once	TRBJ2-2	TRBD1	TRBV7-3	CASSSDRGAAGELFF	TGTGCCAGCAGTTCGGACAGGGGCGCCGCCGGGGAGCTGTTTTTT
-	TRBJ1-4	-	TRBV7-7	CASSPDTYEKLFF	TGTGCCAGCAGCCCCGACACTTATGAAAAACTGTTTTTT
-	TRBJ1-2	-	TRBV5-1	CASSFQADQNYGYTF	TGCGCCAGCAGCTTTCAGGCGGACCAAAACTATGGCTACACCTTC
once	TRBJ1-2	-	TRBV4-1	CASSQGRGSYGYTF	TGCGCCAGCAGCCAAGGAAGGGGGTCCTATGGCTACACCTTC
-	TRBJ1-1	-	TRBV21-1	CASSKKGVNTEAFF	TGTGCCAGCAGCAAAAAGGGAGTGAACACTGAAGCTTTCTTT